Shown below are 5 T cell receptor beta chains from a single sample sequenced in a study of blood T cell repertoires in COVID-19. Libraries were prepared by immunoSEQ multiplex PCR; TCRdb keeps only in-frame clonotypes and omits some of them. The sample lists a few hundred thousand clones, more than 80% occurring once. Material: peripheral blood. These receptors were taken from a man aged 18 to 30 who had recovered from COVID-19.

This clone was detected only once. The chain has TRBV5-1 and TRBJ1-2; D is perhaps TRBD1 (5 bases). The germline V gene encodes CDR1 SGHRS and CDR2 YFSETQ. V lost 2 bases, J lost 5 bases, and 13 bases lay in between. The CDR3 runs 14 residues. This chain's CDR3 is CASSFSSGGYGYTF. CDR3 bases: TGCGCCAGCAGCTTCAGTTCCGGGGGGTATGGCTACACCTTC.

This chain connects TRBV19 to TRBJ1-4; 8 bases are a match to TRBD1. The J segment lost 7 bases and the V segment lost 3 bases, leaving 4 bases of the junction unmatched. Germline values: CDR1 LNHDA, CDR2 SQIVND (reference sequence). The CDR3 is 14 amino acids. CDR3 DNA: TGTGCCAGTAGTATGGGTGACAGGGGTGAAAAACTGTTTTTT. Protein: CASSMGDRGEKLFF.

This chain joins TRBV2 and TRBJ2-2; D possibly corresponds to TRBD2 (6 bases). The germline V gene encodes CDR1 SNHLY and CDR2 FYNNEI. This CDR3 spans 16 amino acids. With 7 bases removed from V and 0 bases from J, the gap between germline ends came to 15 bases. Written as DNA, the CDR3 is TGTGCCAGCACCCGGGGGTTTGGTACGAACACCGGGGAGCTGTTTTTT. Translating it yields CASTRGFGTNTGELFF.

The chain employs TRBV29-1 and TRBJ1-2; D is ambiguous. Germline V gives CDR1 SQVTM, CDR2 ANQGSEA. Trimming pared 3 bases from V and 3 bases from J, leaving 8 bases between. The CDR3 contains 12 residues. The CDR3, as DNA: TGCAGCGTTGATAGGGAGGACTATGGCTACACCTTC. The encoded protein is CSVDREDYGYTF.

Only one count was recorded for this clone. This chain connects TRBV18 to TRBJ1-1; no reliable D call. The germline V and J ends were trimmed by 2 bases and 0 bases, with 13 bases remaining between them. The CDR3 loop spans 16 amino acids. The germline V gene has CDR1 KGHSH and CDR2 LQKENI. CDR3 nucleotides: TGTGCCAGCTCACCAGATGGTATAGCGATGAACACTGAAGCTTTCTTT. Translation: CASSPDGIAMNTEAFF.